The source of this TCR beta chain is a study of cytomegalovirus exposure and HLA in healthy donors (dated by TCRdb to about 2017). Concerning the study at large: In an earlier analysis of approximately 640 of the donors, around 290 Gb of sequence data and 100 million or so unique TCR beta sequences from 180 million or so T cells were reported. To decide whether each TCR beta V gene segment behaved as functional or pseudogenic, an earlier analysis of approximately 600 of the donors relied on high-throughput TCR beta sequencing. A later genetic analysis used genome-wide SNP genotypes for about 65% of the 666 donors, treating that subset as a discovery cohort. Donor age, sex, ethnicity and CMV serostatus were compiled alongside the repertoire data. HLA typing included class I and class II loci at four-digit resolution. Besides the first cohort of roughly 700 subjects, a separate validation cohort made up of roughly 130 different subjects was used. On average, about 200,000 unique TCR beta nucleotide sequences were sequenced per donor among roughly 430 genotyped donors of the cohort, with roughly 18% of those sequences being non-productive. The number of typed donors differed by locus: roughly 620-630 for A, B, C, DRB1 and DQB1; 500 to 550 for DQA1; 606 for DPA1; and around 450 for DPB1. The aim of the study was to test whether cataloging public T cell receptors could identify signatures of past pathogen exposure. In a later analysis, previously published TCR beta repertoires from about 670 donors were re-analyzed and high-resolution HLA genotyping was added so that TCR occurrence patterns could be studied. High-throughput TCR immunosequencing, statistical association of individual TCRs with disease status, and machine learning were combined to predict cytomegalovirus infection status. An early release that covered around 590 HLA-typed donors contained around 300 gigabases of sequencing data and around 85 million unique TCR sequences. The genetic ancestry cluster associated with self-reported Caucasian donors included about 84% of the roughly 360 genotyped donors. Four to six DR-DQ haplotypes were handled as single units for association and clustering, since linkage in the cohort was strong. All discovery cohort repertoires had been generated on a single sequencing platform. The study profiled the T cell repertoires of 500 to 800 subjects by immunosequencing and related them to cytomegalovirus serostatus. In the later analysis, no new phenotypic data were used to find candidate immune exposures; instead, reliance was placed on TCR beta sequences and their occurrence across donors.

The cohort consisted of approximately 690 healthy bone marrow donors. Cohort members were all nominally healthy when sampled, although unrecorded immune exposures were likely present. The donor tested CMV seronegative, placing the donor among the 350 to 400 seronegative members of the cohort. Each donor provided a peripheral blood sample, and peripheral blood mononuclear cells were used for TCR beta sequencing. Genomic DNA extraction from the blood cell samples was performed with the Qiagen DNeasy Blood Extraction Kit. The germline V gene (reference sequence) yields DFQATT for CDR1 and SNEGSKA for CDR2. V lost 6 bases and J lost 5 bases, and the count of bases not matched to a germline gene is 3. The CDR3, cysteine through phenylalanine, is 11 amino acids long. Of the read, only the CDR3 DNA is kept; its 33 bases are in frame from base 1. Of note for this clone: Its cognate antigen has yet to be identified. No base quality values were provided; no much bigger clone lies one nucleotide off.

The library was prepared using the immunoSEQ multiplex PCR assay. The multiplex PCR relied on a mix of 60 forward primers for TCR Vbeta segments and 13 reverse primers for TCR Jbeta segments. Amplification of the CDR3 region of rearranged TCR beta genes was performed with a multiplex PCR assay on genomic DNA. On the Illumina HiSeq System, the amplified TCR beta libraries were sequenced as 87-base-pair reads. The study's processing was this. A later analysis tallied around 87 million unique TCR beta chains across the 650 to 750 repertoires, and some 10 million of those chains were shared by two or more donors. Raw reads were error-corrected and collapsed into unique sequences by a nearest-neighbor algorithm in which closely related sequences were merged to remove PCR and sequencing errors. To assign V, D and J gene segments, CDR3 sequences were aligned to IMGT reference sequences. For a sequence to be retained, a match of at least six nucleotides to both a V gene segment and a J gene segment was required. A rearrangement was called productive if the CDR3 had no stop codons and remained in frame with V and J, and every other rearrangement was called non-productive. CDR3 was defined according to IMGT convention as the region running from the second conserved V-encoded cysteine to the conserved J-encoded phenylalanine. The earlier analysis of fewer than 700 of the donors excluded sequences that lacked an unambiguous match to a single V gene segment. In an earlier analysis of about 590 of the donors, a V segment was called functional when productive rearrangements were above 56.7%, and segregating when the standard deviation between donors exceeded 5%. A statistical classification framework was developed to diagnose cytomegalovirus status using the catalog of TCR beta chain sequences. A later analysis assigned V and J genes by comparing TCR nucleotide sequences with IMGT/GENE-DB human TR gene sequences. The TCRdist pipeline was used in a later analysis to assign CDR3 sequences and most-parsimonious VDJ recombination scenarios. In a later analysis, every TCR beta chain was defined by the combination of its CDR3 amino acid sequence and its V-gene family, and reads without a unique V-gene family were dropped. As a way to deal with suspected cross-contamination and a sequencing artifact, a later analysis dropped hundreds of nucleotide sequences that were highly shared and had low generation probability. A later analysis calculated a clonal expansion index for each public chain from normalized within-repertoire ranks of inferred template counts. In a later analysis, generation probabilities were computed using a VDJ recombination model fitted to out-of-frame rearrangements, and the results were checked against IGoR. A later analysis scored TCR-TCR, TCR-HLA and TCR-CMV co-occurrence with hypergeometric tests, applying a repertoire-size bias correction to TCR pairs. In a later analysis, false discovery rates were estimated by permuting HLA or CMV assignments 20 times. In a later analysis, co-occurring TCRs were grouped using DBSCAN, with TCRdist sequence similarity added in when clustering inside HLA-allele-positive subsets. Repertoires with fewer than 30,000 or more than 120,000 public chains, plus five repertoires with anomalous nucleotide sharing, were excluded from co-occurrence clustering. Here the immuneACCESS table is served through TCRdb, limited to in-frame sequences with V and J called. Missing clones are a known gap in these copies; in checked studies unresolved V genes cover under half, and the rest lacks a known reason. V and J calls and clone size come straight from that table; D and trimming were deduced from the DNA. The sample contains approximately 100,000 clones, 84% of them found a single time. The ten largest clones take up approximately 1.2% of the sample.

Study-wide findings and limitations: In a later genetic analysis, a missense DCLRE1C variant was associated with V-gene and J-gene trimming of TCR beta chains, and the association was replicated in an independent cohort. Roughly uniform sequencing depth across donors was assumed in presence/absence analyses, although this assumption may not hold. When HLA alleles, especially DR and DQ, strongly co-occurred, attributing TCR associations to individual alleles was difficult. According to a later genetic analysis, donors in an Asian-associated ancestry cluster had fewer N-insertions in productive TCRs than the roughly 670-donor mean. A later analysis found that most CMV-associated TCR beta chains appeared HLA-restricted, with HLA associations seemingly driven largely by CMV exposure. HLA typing was unavailable for some donors at each locus, so association tests used only the typed subset. A further reported finding was that TCR beta sequences accurately predicted the HLA-A and HLA-B alleles for most subjects in the first cohort. In an earlier analysis of under 600 of the donors, most TCR beta V segments were observed in productive rearrangements about 90% or about 30% of the time, broadly matching IMGT annotations. A cluster of highly shared sequence variants was judged likely to represent a technical artifact of the sequencing pipeline. Most TCR sequences were observed very rarely across donors, whereas some public TCRs were present in many individuals. Correlated functional status among segregating V segments might be attributable to linkage disequilibrium, but an unknown experimental factor could not be ruled out. In a later analysis, the rate of TCR association differed among HLA loci, with DRB1 alleles having the most associated TCRs and HLA-C alleles having the fewest. Because the 87-base-pair reads could not distinguish some IMGT-functional V segments, including TRBV6-2 and TRBV6-3, those segments were excluded. In a later analysis, several top co-occurrence clusters were reported to appear linked to parvovirus B19, influenza, CMV and Epstein-Barr virus. Cytomegalovirus status was reported to be diagnosed by the classifier with high specificity and sensitivity in both the original and validation cohorts. A later analysis associated around 16,000 TCR beta sequences with specific HLA alleles at a false discovery rate of 0.05. The only immune exposure information available for the cohort was CMV serostatus. A few of the identified cytomegalovirus-associated TCR beta chains were confirmed in vitro to be specific for cytomegalovirus antigens. Because counts were too low, some 16 rarely observed V segments, including chromosome 9 orphons, were excluded from the earlier analysis of roughly 580 of the donors. A later analysis found that HLA-associated TCR beta chains were more clonally expanded and had lower generation probabilities than equally common non-associated chains. The authors suggested that the approach could potentially be generalized to other disease states and immunological phenotypes. A total of some 180 TCR beta chains were listed by the study as associated with cytomegalovirus. In this cohort, only TCR beta chains were sequenced, and detectable features were limited by the absence of alpha or paired-chain data.

This receptor was taken from a woman between 18 and 29 years old in good health and CMV-seronegative. The chain uses TRBV20-1 and TRBJ1-2; 7 junctional bases match TRBD1. Input material: PBMCs. In nucleotide form, the sequence is TGCAGTGCCGGGACAGTGTATGGCTACACCTTC. Its amino acids are CSAGTVYGYTF.